Below are 13 T cell receptor beta chains sequenced from a single sample in a study of shared clonotypes between healthy human individuals. Libraries were prepared by immunoSEQ multiplex PCR; TCRdb keeps only in-frame clonotypes and omits some of them. The sample includes about 710,000 clones, 73% of them seen just once. Sequencing used memory CD4+ T cells sorted from blood. Documented subset: CD45RA-negative fraction. The receptors here all came from a woman in her thirties in good health.

Of note for this clone: Other DNA sequences from this sample encode an identical CDR3 as well. The CDR3 reads CASSDTGTGNTEAFF. The CDR3 DNA sequence: TGTGCCAGCAGCGACACAGGGACTGGGAACACTGAAGCTTTCTTT. The chain joins TRBV7-3 to TRBJ1-1; D possibly corresponds to TRBD1 (6 bases). V shed 5 bases and J shed 1 base, with 14 bases lying between them. Germline CDR1 and CDR2: SGHTA and FQGTGA. The CDR3 consists of 15 residues.

V is TRBV6-7 and J is TRBJ1-5, with D unclear. TRBV6-7 is reported as an ORF; its role is uncertain. With 0 bases removed from V and 3 bases from J, the gap between germline ends came to 12 bases. The CDR3 totals 16 residues. CDR3 region: CASSYSHNFSNQPQHF. CDR3 bases: TGTGCCAGCAGTTACTCGCACAACTTTTCCAATCAGCCCCAGCATTTT.

The chain is built from TRBV18 and TRBJ1-1; D remains ambiguous. Per the germline V gene, CDR1 is KGHSH and CDR2 is LQKENI. V was shortened by 1 base and J by 6 bases, with 12 bases between the two germline ends. The CDR3 sequence is 14 residues long. The CDR3 coding sequence is TGTGCCAGCTCACCACAGGGTCTTATAGCTGAAGCTTTCTTT. This encodes CASSPQGLIAEAFF.

V gene TRBV7-8 combines with J gene TRBJ2-3, with TRBD2 matching over 7 bases. J was trimmed by 2 bases and V by 3 bases; bases with no gene match: 8. The CDR3 is made up of 16 amino acids. In germline, CDR1 is SGHVS, CDR2 FQNEAQ. The CDR3 loop reads CASSLWLAEITDTQYF. The CDR3 nucleotides read TGTGCCAGCAGCTTGTGGCTAGCGGAGATCACAGATACGCAGTATTTT.

V gene TRBV14 combines with J gene TRBJ2-2; D is undetermined. Germline lookup yields CDR1 SGHDN and CDR2 FVKESK. Trimming cost V 1 base and J 4 bases, with 4 bases left between them. CDR3 length equals 13 residues. This chain's CDR3 is CASSQVITGELFF. The CDR3 DNA sequence: TGTGCCAGCAGCCAAGTAATCACCGGGGAGCTGTTTTTT.

This rearrangement joins TRBV11-1 to TRBJ2-7; 8 nucleotides line up with TRBD1. This CDR3 is 14 amino acids long. Germline-derived CDR1 and CDR2 are SGHAT and FQDESV (reference sequence). Losses at the gene ends were 1 base for V and 2 bases for J; bases not matched to a gene: 1. The CDR3 bases are TGTGCCAGCAGCTTAGGGACAGGGACCTACGAGCAGTACTTC. Its protein is CASSLGTGTYEQYF. Full variable domain (outside the CDR3, taken from reference TRBV11-1 and TRBJ2-7): EAEVAQSPRYKITEKSQAVAFWCDPISGHATLYWYRQILGQGPELLVQFQDESVVDDSQLPKDRFSAERLKGVDSTLKIQPAELGDSAMYLCASSLGTGTYEQYFGPGTRLTVT.

V gene TRBV6-5 combines with J gene TRBJ1-1; 10 positions agree with TRBD1. The CDR3 sequence is 15 residues long. The V and J ends lost 2 bases and 7 bases, in that order; junction bases with no gene match: 7. Germline loops: CDR1 MNHEY, CDR2 SVGAGI. Here the CDR3 DNA reads TGTGCCAGCAGTTACGCCGGACAGGGGGGCGGTGAAGCTTTCTTT. Its translation: CASSYAGQGGGEAFF.

CDR3 coding DNA: TGTGCCAGCAGCCGGACCCAACCCGAGCAGTACTTC. Protein product: CASSRTQPEQYF. J is TRBJ2-7 and V is TRBV7-9, with D unresolved. The V gene lost 5 bases and the J gene lost 6 bases, with 11 bases spanning the gap. Germline CDR1 SEHNR, CDR2 FQNEAQ (reference sequence). The CDR3 is made up of 12 amino acids.

V usage is TRBV13 and J usage is TRBJ2-7; a possible D gene is TRBD2 (5 bases). This CDR3 comprises 15 residues. CDR1 PRHDT and CDR2 FYEKMQ come from the germline V gene (reference sequence). Trimming pared 5 bases from V and 2 bases from J, leaving 16 bases between. CDR3 residues: CASSRWGSATYEQYF. The CDR3 coding sequence is TGTGCCAGCAGCCGCTGGGGTAGCGCAACCTACGAGCAGTACTTC.

This chain uses TRBV13 with TRBJ2-7, with D maybe TRBD2 (5 bases). CDR3 size: 14 residues. V lost 4 bases and J 0 bases, leaving 10 bases between the germline ends. CDR1 is PRHDT and CDR2 is FYEKMQ in the germline V gene (reference sequence). This chain's CDR3 is CASSSSGSSYEQYF. CDR3 bases: TGTGCCAGCAGCTCCTCGGGGTCCTCCTACGAGCAGTACTTC.

As to this clone: The sample has other DNA sequences that encode this CDR3 too. This chain links TRBV4-2 with TRBJ1-2, with D possibly TRBD1 on 6 matching bases. V was shortened by 4 bases and J by 3 bases, with 9 bases between the two germline ends. CDR1 and CDR2 (germline): LGHNA, YNFKEQ. This CDR3 has 13 residues. CDR3 sequence (DNA): TGTGCCAGCAGCCGAGGGGGGGACTATGGCTACACCTTC. Its protein product is CASSRGGDYGYTF.

This clone was seen a few times. This could be a read error, since a much larger clone is one nucleotide away. The same CDR3 also results from other DNA sequences found in this sample. The chain couples TRBV5-1 to TRBJ1-3, with 7 bases matching TRBD1. The V segment lost 4 bases and the J segment 2 bases; nucleotides outside the gene matches: 3. The germline CDR1 and CDR2 sequences are SGHRS and YFSETQ. There are 14 residues in the CDR3. CDR3: CASSVGTAGNTIYF. In DNA, the CDR3 is TGCGCCAGCAGCGTGGGGACAGCTGGAAACACCATATATTTT.

The gene calls are TRBV27 and TRBJ2-4, with D possibly being TRBD2 (7 bases). Per germline, CDR1 MNHEY and CDR2 SMNVEV (reference sequence). With 4 bases removed from V and 7 bases from J, the gap between germline ends came to 20 bases. The CDR3 has 16 amino acids. CDR3 coding DNA: TGTGCCAGCAGTTACTTGGGGGCGGGGGTCCGGAACATTCAGTACTTC. Its translation is CASSYLGAGVRNIQYF.